The 28 T cell receptor beta chains reported below all come from one sample, sequenced in a study of cytomegalovirus exposure and HLA in healthy donors. PCR used 60 Vbeta primers and 13 Jbeta primers. TCRdb keeps only in-frame clones here, not all; method: immunoSEQ multiplex PCR. The data show about 110,000 clones, approximately 80% seen once. The sequenced material came from PBMCs. The receptors stem from a male donor in good health and CMV-seronegative.

The chain is built from TRBV27 and TRBJ1-1, with TRBD1 matching over 7 bases. The junction had 6 bases not matched to a gene; V was cut back by 5 bases and J by 0 bases. The CDR3 loop spans 15 amino acids. Germline CDR1 MNHEY, CDR2 SMNVEV (reference sequence). CDR3 amino acids: CASSPDRVVNTEAFF. CDR3 sequence (DNA): TGTGCCAGCAGTCCCGACAGGGTAGTGAACACTGAAGCTTTCTTT.

This rearrangement joins TRBV15 to TRBJ2-2; 10 positions match TRBD2. Germline values: CDR1 LNHNV, CDR2 YYDKDF (reference sequence). The ends lost 2 bases at V and 6 bases at J; junction bases unmatched: 3. The CDR3 is 15 residues long. CDR3 protein: CATSRPSGRAGELFF. In nucleotides, the CDR3 is TGTGCCACCAGCAGACCAAGCGGGAGGGCCGGGGAGCTGTTTTTT.

V usage is TRBV2 and J usage is TRBJ2-7, with 7 bases that match TRBD2. Germline V gene lookup returns CDR1 SNHLY and CDR2 FYNNEI. Germline trimming cut 4 bases from V and 5 bases from J; bases unmatched to any gene: 5. This CDR3 has 13 amino acids. The CDR3 region has the DNA TGTGCCAGCAGTGTCAAGGGGAGGGACGAGCAGTACTTC. Translating gives CASSVKGRDEQYF.

J is TRBJ1-5 and V is TRBV7-8; 9 nucleotides agree with TRBD1. The CDR3 totals 16 residues. The V segment lost 1 base and the J segment 6 bases; nucleotides outside the gene matches: 7. Germline lookup yields CDR1 SGHVS and CDR2 FQNEAQ. CDR3 sequence (DNA): TGTGCCAGCAGCTTAGGGGTGGACAGGGGATCTCAGCCCCAGCATTTT. It is translated as CASSLGVDRGSQPQHF.

The CDR3 nucleotides read TGTGCCAGCAGCTTAGCGTCGCCGGGTCCAAAGACTGAAAAACTGTTTTTT. Amino acids: CASSLASPGPKTEKLFF. V and J are TRBV7-9 and TRBJ1-4; D unresolved. This CDR3 has 17 residues. Per germline, CDR1 SEHNR and CDR2 FQNEAQ (reference sequence). Trimming removed 0 bases from V and 7 bases from J, with 18 bases in between. The full variable domain, with the rest looked up from reference TRBV7-9 and TRBJ1-4, is DTGVSQNPRHKITKRGQNVTFRCDPISEHNRLYWYRQTLGQGPEFLTYFQNEAQLEKSRLLSDRFSAERPKGSFSTLEIQRTEQGDSAMYLCASSLASPGPKTEKLFFGSGTQLSVL.

The rearrangement uses TRBV28 and TRBJ1-5; 7 nucleotides align to TRBD1. In germline, CDR1 is MDHEN, CDR2 SYDVKM. The CDR3 has 17 amino acids. Trimming at V came to 6 bases and at J to 1 base, leaving 12 bases not matched to a gene. The CDR3 sequence is CASRKTGARWSNQPQHF. The CDR3 DNA reads as TGTGCCAGCAGAAAAACAGGGGCTAGGTGGAGCAATCAGCCCCAGCATTTT.

Notes on this clone: One end of the junction fails to match germline, which may point to a read error. CDR3 amino acids: CANSLQAGELFF. The CDR3 nucleotides are TGTGCCAACAGCCTCCAGGCCGGGGAGCTGTTTTTT. This chain links TRBV11-1 with TRBJ2-2; D is unresolved. Per germline, CDR1 SGHAT and CDR2 FQDESV (reference sequence). The CDR3 sequence is 12 residues long.

This sequence joins TRBV7-9 and TRBJ1-1, with a weak D call TRBD1 (6 bases). The CDR3 has 15 amino acids. V shed 1 base and J shed 4 bases, with 13 bases lying between them. CDR1 and CDR2 (germline): SEHNR, FQNEAQ (reference sequence). The CDR3 reads CASSLVMYRVTEAFF. The CDR3 region has the DNA TGTGCCAGCAGCTTAGTCATGTACAGGGTCACTGAAGCTTTCTTT.

This chain uses TRBV5-4 with TRBJ2-5; the D gene is possibly TRBD1 (6 bases). V lost 0 bases and J lost 4, with 16 bases in between. This CDR3 has 16 residues. In germline, CDR1 is SGHNT, CDR2 YYREEE (reference sequence). CDR3: CASSLGGPNERETQYF. CDR3 nucleotide sequence: TGTGCCAGCAGCTTGGGGGGGCCTAACGAGAGAGAGACCCAGTACTTC.

The chain combines TRBV11-2 with TRBJ2-4; 8 bases are shared with TRBD2. This CDR3 comprises 19 residues. Trimming removed 1 base from V and 0 bases from J; junction bases left unmatched: 11. Looked up from germline, CDR1 is SGHAT and CDR2 is FQNNGV. The CDR3 protein is CASSLGRGGQGLAKNIQYF. The CDR3 DNA sequence: TGTGCCAGCAGCTTAGGGCGCGGGGGGCAGGGGTTAGCCAAAAACATTCAGTACTTC. The full variable domain, in which reference TRBV11-2 and TRBJ2-4 provide the parts outside the CDR3, is EAGVAQSPRYKIIEKRQSVAFWCNPISGHATLYWYQQILGQGPKLLIQFQNNGVVDDSQLPKDRFSAERLKGVDSTLKIQPAKLEDSAVYLCASSLGRGGQGLAKNIQYFGAGTRLSVL.

This chain connects TRBV19 to TRBJ2-4; the D gene is possibly TRBD1 (5 bases). The V and J ends lost 3 bases and 4 bases respectively, with 7 bases between them. Germline V gene sequence: CDR1 LNHDA, CDR2 SQIVND (reference sequence). The CDR3 runs to 13 residues. CDR3 coding DNA: TGTGCCAGTAGTATCCAGGGTAAAAACATTCAGTACTTC. Its protein is CASSIQGKNIQYF.

The chain employs TRBV28 and TRBJ1-4, with D possibly matching TRBD1 (6 bases). Trimming removed 6 bases from V and 8 bases from J, with 16 bases in between. The CDR3 runs 14 residues. The germline V gene has CDR1 MDHEN and CDR2 SYDVKM. DNA of the CDR3: TGTGCCAGCAGCCCCGGGGGGGCGGGGGAAAAACTGTTTTTT. Its protein product is CASSPGGAGEKLFF.

The V and J genes are TRBV27 and TRBJ2-7; 7 bases fit TRBD2. This CDR3 has 15 residues. The V gene end was trimmed by 3 bases and the J gene end by 3 bases; junction bases not matched to a gene: 8. CDR1 is MNHEY and CDR2 is SMNVEV in the germline V gene (reference sequence). The CDR3 DNA follows: TGTGCCAGCAGTTTCAATCCCCCGGGGGGCTACGAGCAGTACTTC. The encoded protein is CASSFNPPGGYEQYF.

The CDR3 DNA follows: TGTGCCAGCAGCGCCCGACAGTGGGACACTGAAGCTTTCTTT. Translation gives CASSARQWDTEAFF. The V gene is TRBV9, the J gene TRBJ1-1, with D tentatively TRBD1 (5 bases). The CDR3 extends over 14 amino acids. Trimming removed 3 bases at V and 3 bases at J, with 12 bases between. The germline V gene has CDR1 SGDLS and CDR2 YYNGEE.

The V call is TRBV2, the J call TRBJ2-2; D gene ambiguous. Trimming stripped 7 bases from V and 0 bases from J, with 12 bases between. This CDR3 is 15 amino acids long. The germline gives CDR1 SNHLY, CDR2 FYNNEI. DNA for the CDR3: TGTGCCAGCACCGCAAGCTCCGCGAACACCGGGGAGCTGTTTTTT. This sequence encodes CASTASSANTGELFF.

This clone was seen a few times. The chain links TRBV4-1 to TRBJ2-3, with unresolved D. Looked up from germline, CDR1 is MGHRA and CDR2 is YSYEKL. Trimming took off 0 bases at V and 4 bases at J, with 11 bases between the two ends. The CDR3 is made up of 15 amino acids. As DNA, the CDR3 is TGCGCCAGCAGCCAAGAAGCTAGTTACCCAGATACGCAGTATTTT. It yields the protein CASSQEASYPDTQYF.

V is TRBV2 and J is TRBJ2-6, with D unclear. Germline V gene sequence: CDR1 SNHLY, CDR2 FYNNEI. The ends were cut back, 3 bases at V and 3 bases at J, with 9 bases in the middle. The CDR3 runs to 15 residues. CDR3 sequence: CASSDTPFGANVLTF. The CDR3 DNA reads as TGTGCCAGCAGTGACACACCCTTTGGGGCCAACGTCCTGACTTTC.

A single count supports this clone. The chain joins TRBV5-4 to TRBJ2-2, with 8 bases that match TRBD1. V was clipped by 3 bases and J by 2 bases; unmatched bases: 6. The CDR3 has 16 amino acids. Germline V CDR1 and CDR2: SGHNT, YYREEE (reference sequence). CDR3 in DNA: TGTGCCAGCAGCTCCCTAGGACAGGGAAACACCGGGGAGCTGTTTTTT. Translation gives CASSSLGQGNTGELFF.

The DNA for the CDR3 is TGTGCCTGGAGTGGACGGAACGCGGACGGACTCATTTCCTACGAGCAGTACTTC. As protein: CAWSGRNADGLISYEQYF. This chain connects TRBV30 to TRBJ2-7, with D perhaps TRBD2 (5 bases). With 1 base removed from V and 1 base from J, the gap between germline ends came to 23 bases. CDR3 size: 18 residues. Germline CDR1 reads GTSNPN; CDR2 reads SVGIG (reference sequence).

The chain employs TRBV10-3 and TRBJ2-1; D possibly corresponds to TRBD1 (6 bases). There are 13 residues in the CDR3. Trimming took off 2 bases at V and 6 bases at J, with 8 bases between the two ends. Germline values: CDR1 ENHRY, CDR2 SYGVKD. The CDR3 coding sequence is TGTGCCATCAGTGAGACAGGGTCCAATGAGCAGTTCTTC. Translating gives CAISETGSNEQFF.

V usage is TRBV4-2 and J usage is TRBJ2-5, with 11 positions matching TRBD2. Germline CDR1 LGHNA, CDR2 YNFKEQ. This CDR3 spans 16 amino acids. V dropped 6 bases and J dropped 10; count of bases not matched to a gene: 16. CDR3 amino acids: CASRPTGTSGSGDQYF. CDR3 DNA: TGTGCCAGCAGACCTACGGGGACTAGCGGCTCCGGGGACCAGTACTTC.

The chain carries TRBV5-4 and TRBJ1-1; no clear D. CDR3 length: 14 residues. The ends were cut back, 0 bases at V and 4 bases at J, with 10 bases in the middle. The germline V gene has CDR1 SGHNT and CDR2 YYREEE (reference sequence). The CDR3 reads CASSLDPEFTEAFF. The DNA of the CDR3 is TGTGCCAGCAGCTTGGACCCGGAGTTCACTGAAGCTTTCTTT.

In DNA form, the CDR3 reads TGTGCCAGTAGCATTTCACAGGGGGACGAGCAGTACTTC. The encoded protein is CASSISQGDEQYF. The V and J genes are TRBV19 and TRBJ2-7; TRBD1 agrees at 8 bases. CDR1 and CDR2 from the germline V gene are LNHDA and SQIVND (reference sequence). J gave up 5 bases and V 6 bases, and 6 bases lay outside the gene matches. The CDR3 is 13 amino acids.

This chain joins TRBV6-5 and TRBJ2-7; 8 bases map to TRBD1. J gave up 2 bases and V 5 bases, and 8 bases lay outside the gene matches. Germline V gene sequence: CDR1 MNHEY, CDR2 SVGAGI. The CDR3 extends over 15 amino acids. The CDR3 bases are TGTGCCAGCAGTGGGCAGGGGGCGCTGACCTACGAGCAGTACTTC. It is translated as CASSGQGALTYEQYF.

The chain joins TRBV5-1 to TRBJ2-2; the D gene is possibly TRBD1 (5 bases). CDR3 size: 17 residues. CDR1 is SGHRS and CDR2 is YFSETQ in the germline V gene. Trimming cost V 4 bases and J 0 bases, with 16 bases left between them. Here the CDR3 reads CASSHSAGQANTGELFF. DNA for the CDR3: TGCGCCAGCAGCCACTCCGCTGGACAAGCGAACACCGGGGAGCTGTTTTTT.

V is TRBV6-1 and J is TRBJ2-7, with D possibly TRBD1 on 7 matching bases. V shed 6 bases and J shed 5 bases, with 20 bases lying between them. The CDR3 spans 15 residues. Germline assignment: CDR1 MNHNS and CDR2 SASEGT. Here the CDR3 DNA reads TGTGCCAGCAGGGGAGGTGGGCAGGGGGACGACGAGCAGTACTTC. Its translation is CASRGGGQGDDEQYF.

The chain's CDR3 is CASSLGQGTYNSPLHF. The CDR3 DNA sequence: TGTGCCAGCAGCCTCGGACAGGGGACCTATAATTCACCCCTCCACTTT. J is TRBJ1-6 and V is TRBV5-6, with 9 nucleotides matching TRBD1. Germline V gene data show CDR1 as SGHDT and CDR2 as YYEEEE. J lost 2 bases, V lost 4 bases, and 4 bases had no gene match. There are 16 residues in the CDR3. Drawing the rest from reference TRBV5-6 and TRBJ1-6, the complete variable domain is DAGVTQSPTHLIKTRGQQVTLRCSPKSGHDTVSWYQQALGQGPQFIFQYYEEEERQRGNFPDRFSGHQFPNYSSELNVNALLLGDSALYLCASSLGQGTYNSPLHFGNGTRLTVT.

The chain has TRBV27 and TRBJ2-2; 9 bases agree with TRBD1. The CDR3 runs to 16 residues. Germline V gene data show CDR1 as MNHEY and CDR2 as SMNVEV (reference sequence). The ends lost 6 bases at V and 4 bases at J; junction bases unmatched: 9. The CDR3 nucleotides are TGTGCCAGCAGACCCCACAGGGGGCAGGGCACCGGGGAGCTGTTTTTT. Translating it yields CASRPHRGQGTGELFF.